One sample yielded the 7 T cell receptor beta chains listed below, sequenced in a study of cytomegalovirus exposure and HLA in healthy donors. PCR involved 60 Vbeta and 13 Jbeta primers. Method: immunoSEQ multiplex PCR; TCRdb's copy keeps in-frame clones and lacks some. The data contain 130,000 to 150,000 clones, 70% to 80% of them singletons. The sample was PBMCs. These receptor sequences come from a female donor in good health and CMV-seronegative.

This chain joins TRBV7-8 and TRBJ1-5; D might be TRBD1 (6 bases). Trimming pared 5 bases from V and 2 bases from J, leaving 16 bases between. The CDR3 is made up of 16 amino acids. Germline loops: CDR1 SGHVS, CDR2 FQNEAQ. CDR3 coding DNA: TGTGCCAGCAGCCCGCGCAGGGGCGGAGGCAATCAGCCCCAGCATTTT. As protein: CASSPRRGGGNQPQHF.

This chain links TRBV7-2 with TRBJ2-1; D perhaps matches TRBD2 (5 bases). The V end lost 2 bases, the J end lost 3 bases, and 17 bases lay between the germline ends. CDR1 SGHTA and CDR2 FQGNSA come from the germline V gene. The CDR3 totals 17 residues. This CDR3 reads CASSLISGTAIYNEQFF. The CDR3 DNA reads TGTGCCAGCAGCTTAATTTCGGGAACAGCAATCTACAATGAGCAGTTCTTC.

The chain joins TRBV29-1 to TRBJ2-3; the D gene is possibly TRBD1 (5 bases). With 6 bases removed from V and 4 bases from J, the gap between germline ends came to 11 bases. Germline CDR1 reads SQVTM; CDR2 reads ANQGSEA. The CDR3 covers 12 residues. CDR3 region: CSVRRGPDTQYF. In DNA form, the CDR3 reads TGCAGCGTCCGAAGGGGCCCAGATACGCAGTATTTT.

This clone was seen more than once but under ten times. The V and J genes are TRBV19 and TRBJ1-2; D is possibly TRBD1 (6 bases). The CDR3 extends over 13 amino acids. The germline gives CDR1 LNHDA, CDR2 SQIVND (reference sequence). Trimming took off 5 bases at V and 4 bases at J, with 11 bases between the two ends. The CDR3 region is CASSLQGSYGYTF. CDR3 DNA sequence: TGTGCCAGTAGTCTCCAGGGGAGCTATGGCTACACCTTC.

The chain has TRBV5-5 and TRBJ2-1; a possible D gene is TRBD2 (7 bases). Trimming cost V 4 bases and J 2 bases, with 19 bases left between them. The CDR3 consists of 17 residues. Looked up from germline, CDR1 is SGHKS and CDR2 is YYEKEE (reference sequence). CDR3 region: CASSPGGAEIPYNEQFF. CDR3 DNA sequence: TGTGCCAGCAGCCCTGGGGGGGCCGAAATCCCCTACAATGAGCAGTTCTTC.

This chain uses TRBV28 with TRBJ2-7, with 10 bases lining up with TRBD1. The CDR3 sequence is 16 residues long. V was clipped by 2 bases and J by 5 bases; unmatched bases: 9. Germline values: CDR1 MDHEN, CDR2 SYDVKM. CDR3 nucleotide sequence: TGTGCCAGCAGTTTACCCGGACAGGGGGGGTTCAACGAGCAGTACTTC. It yields the protein CASSLPGQGGFNEQYF.

This chain joins TRBV7-9 and TRBJ1-1; D is uncertain. The germline V gene has CDR1 SEHNR and CDR2 FQNEAQ (reference sequence). The V gene lost 2 bases and the J gene lost 4 bases, with 11 bases spanning the gap. CDR3 length: 14 residues. The CDR3 bases are TGTGCCAGCAGCTTAAGCACTTGGGCCACTGAAGCTTTCTTT. It encodes CASSLSTWATEAFF.